Listed below are T cell receptor beta chains from one sample, sequenced in a study of technical replicates of blood from a few donors. Profiled with immunoSEQ multiplex PCR; TCRdb holds only in-frame clones, not every one. This table holds about 99,000 clones, 95% found once. The sequenced sample consisted of T cells isolated from PBMCs. The receptor set was obtained from a human donor in good health. The CDR3 runs from the conserved cysteine through the conserved F or W. The D gene is left open where the match is weak. The listing skips clone size in some rows; elsewhere it reads once, few, many or a size class.

size: NA
J: TRBJ1-2
V: TRBV5-6
D: NA
DNA: TGTGCCAGCAGCTTGGACTTTGGCTACACCTTC
CDR3: CASSLDFGYTF

size: NA
J: TRBJ2-7
V: TRBV11-1
D: TRBD2
DNA: TGTGCCAGCAGCCCGGGACTAGCGGGGGGGACCTACGAGCAGTACTTC
CDR3: CASSPGLAGGTYEQYF

size: NA
J: TRBJ1-4
V: TRBV28
D: TRBD1
DNA: TGTGCCAGCAGGACGCCAGGGGGCGCAGCTAATGAAAAACTGTTTTTT
CDR3: CASRTPGGAANEKLFF

size: NA
J: TRBJ2-5
V: TRBV5-1
D: TRBD1
DNA: TGCGCCAGCAGCCCCGGGACAGGGAGACAAGAGACCCAGTACTTC
CDR3: CASSPGTGRQETQYF

size: NA
J: TRBJ2-5
V: TRBV4-1
D: NA
DNA: TGCGCCAGCAGCCAGGGCTCCAGCGGAGAGACCCAGTACTTC
CDR3: CASSQGSSGETQYF

size: NA
J: TRBJ2-1
V: TRBV19
D: TRBD2
DNA: TGTGCCAGTAGTATCAGCGGGGGGAACAATGAGCAGTTCTTC
CDR3: CASSISGGNNEQFF

size: NA
J: TRBJ2-3
V: TRBV19
D: NA
DNA: TGTGCCAGTAGTATGTTGAGCACTCCCACAGATACGCAGTATTTT
CDR3: CASSMLSTPTDTQYF

size: NA
J: TRBJ2-7
V: TRBV18
D: TRBD1
DNA: TGTGCCAGCTCCCGGGACAGGTACAGCTACGAGCAGTACTTC
CDR3: CASSRDRYSYEQYF

size: NA
J: TRBJ1-1
V: TRBV28
D: NA
DNA: TGTGCCAGCCTAGTGAACACTGAAGCTTTCTTT
CDR3: CASLVNTEAFF

size: few
J: TRBJ2-5
V: TRBV9
D: TRBD1
DNA: TGTGCCAGCAGCGTCACAGGGGGTGAGGAGACCCAGTACTTC
CDR3: CASSVTGGEETQYF

size: once
J: TRBJ2-7
V: TRBV6-5
D: NA
DNA: TGTGCCAGCACCAGACAGAGGTACGAGCAGTACTTC
CDR3: CASTRQRYEQYF

size: NA
J: TRBJ2-7
V: TRBV10-3
D: TRBD1
DNA: TGTGCCATCAACTCCGACAGGGACGAGCAGTACTTC
CDR3: CAINSDRDEQYF

size: NA
J: TRBJ2-3
V: TRBV9
D: TRBD2
DNA: TGTGCCAGCAGCGAGGGACTAGCGGGGGTCATAGGCACAGATACGCAGTATTTT
CDR3: CASSEGLAGVIGTDTQYF

size: NA
J: TRBJ2-1
V: TRBV5-1
D: TRBD2
DNA: TGCGCCAGCAGCTTGGCACTAGCGGGATCCTACAATGAGCAGTTCTTC
CDR3: CASSLALAGSYNEQFF